These T cell receptor beta chains were read from a single sample in a study of post-analysis software for immune sequencing data. In TCRdb, the PCR reads were re-called with MiXCR into one record per CDR3 protein. This sample has more than 500,000 distinct CDR3 sequences, with around a third found just once. The specimen was blood. The receptors stem from a girl aged 2-17 years with multiple sclerosis. CDR3s include the opening cysteine and the closing phenylalanine or tryptophan. D genes are given only for firm matches. Clone sizes are given selectively: once, few, many, or a class where the clone is expanded.

d_gene: NA
j_gene: TRBJ2-6
len: 13
abundance: NA
v_gene: TRBV10-3
CDR3nt: TGTGCCATCAGGGACTCTGGGGCCAACGTCCTGACTTTC
CDR3aa: CAIRDSGANVLTF

d_gene: NA
j_gene: TRBJ1-2
len: 14
abundance: NA
v_gene: TRBV2
CDR3nt: TGTGCCAGCAGCCCAACTTCCAACAGGGATGGCTACACCTTC
CDR3aa: CASSPTSNRDGYTF

d_gene: TRBD1
j_gene: TRBJ2-7
len: 19
abundance: NA
v_gene: TRBV4-1
CDR3nt: TGCGCCAGCAGCCAAGTCGGACAGGGCTACAGGCTAAGCTCCTACGAGCAGTACTTC
CDR3aa: CASSQVGQGYRLSSYEQYF

d_gene: NA
j_gene: TRBJ1-5
len: 13
abundance: few
v_gene: TRBV20-1
CDR3nt: TGCAGTGCCCGACTAGATTATAATCAGCCCCAGCATTTT
CDR3aa: CSARLDYNQPQHF

d_gene: NA
j_gene: TRBJ2-7
len: 13
abundance: few
v_gene: TRBV12-3/TRBV12-4
CDR3nt: TGTGCCAGCAGTAGGGCAGGGACTGGCGAGCAGTACTTC
CDR3aa: CASSRAGTGEQYF

d_gene: NA
j_gene: TRBJ2-4
len: 15
abundance: NA
v_gene: TRBV5-1
CDR3nt: TGCGCCAGCAGCTTGCCCCTGGGGGGTCGGGACATTCAGTACTTC
CDR3aa: CASSLPLGGRDIQYF

d_gene: NA
j_gene: TRBJ1-6
len: 14
abundance: NA
v_gene: TRBV6-6
CDR3nt: TGTGCCAGCAGTTACTCGGGGACTGGTTCACCCCTCCACTTT
CDR3aa: CASSYSGTGSPLHF

d_gene: TRBD2
j_gene: TRBJ2-7
len: 15
abundance: few
v_gene: TRBV5-1
CDR3nt: TGCGCCAGCAGCTTGGATCTAGCGGGGTACTACGAGCAGTACTTC
CDR3aa: CASSLDLAGYYEQYF

d_gene: NA
j_gene: TRBJ2-1
len: 15
abundance: NA
v_gene: TRBV20-1
CDR3nt: TGCAGTGCTAGAGATCAGGCATTTCTTTACAATGAGCAGTTCTTC
CDR3aa: CSARDQAFLYNEQFF

d_gene: TRBD2
j_gene: TRBJ2-1
len: 16
abundance: NA
v_gene: TRBV4-1
CDR3nt: TGCGCCAGCAGCCAGGGACTAGCGGGGGGGCTTACTGAGCAGTTCTTC
CDR3aa: CASSQGLAGGLTEQFF

d_gene: TRBD2
j_gene: TRBJ2-6
len: 17
abundance: NA
v_gene: TRBV29-1
CDR3nt: TGCAGCGTTGCCACGACTAGCGGGGGCTCTGGGGCCAACGTCCTGACTTTC
CDR3aa: CSVATTSGGSGANVLTF

d_gene: TRBD2
j_gene: TRBJ2-1
len: 15
abundance: NA
v_gene: TRBV20-1
CDR3nt: TGCAGTGCTGATGGGGGGGAAACCGTTCAAGAGACCCAGTTCTTC
CDR3aa: CSADGGETVQETQFF

d_gene: NA
j_gene: TRBJ1-3
len: 11
abundance: NA
v_gene: TRBV10-3
CDR3nt: TGTGCCATCGCCGACGGAAACACCATATATTTT
CDR3aa: CAIADGNTIYF

d_gene: TRBD1
j_gene: TRBJ2-7
len: 13
abundance: few
v_gene: TRBV20-1
CDR3nt: TGCAGTGCTCGGGACAGGACCTCTTTTGAGCAGTACTTC
CDR3aa: CSARDRTSFEQYF

d_gene: NA
j_gene: TRBJ2-7
len: 13
abundance: NA
v_gene: TRBV20-1
CDR3nt: TGCAGTGCTAGGAGCCGGGACGACTACGAGCAGTACTTC
CDR3aa: CSARSRDDYEQYF

d_gene: NA
j_gene: TRBJ1-5
len: 15
abundance: NA
v_gene: TRBV27
CDR3nt: TGTGCCAGCAGTTTGATACGAGGAGGCAATCAGCCCCAGCATTTT
CDR3aa: CASSLIRGGNQPQHF

d_gene: NA
j_gene: TRBJ2-3
len: 14
abundance: NA
v_gene: TRBV4-2
CDR3nt: TGTGCCAGCAGCCAAGCCCCCCTCACATATACGCAGTATTTT
CDR3aa: CASSQAPLTYTQYF

d_gene: TRBD2
j_gene: TRBJ2-5
len: 14
abundance: NA
v_gene: TRBV5-1
CDR3nt: TGCGCCAGCAGCTGGAGCGGGGCCCAAGAGACCCAGTACTTC
CDR3aa: CASSWSGAQETQYF

d_gene: NA
j_gene: TRBJ2-5
len: 15
abundance: many
v_gene: TRBV10-3
CDR3nt: TGTGCCATCAGTGAGTCGGTAGGGGGTCGGGAGACCCAGTACTTC
CDR3aa: CAISESVGGRETQYF

d_gene: TRBD2
j_gene: TRBJ2-1
len: 14
abundance: NA
v_gene: TRBV9
CDR3nt: TGTGCCAGCTCCACGCGGGGGTCCTACAATGAGCAGTTCTTC
CDR3aa: CASSTRGSYNEQFF

d_gene: NA
j_gene: TRBJ2-3
len: 14
abundance: NA
v_gene: TRBV29-1
CDR3nt: TGCAGCGTTGAAGATTCCAGGGGCACAGATACGCAGTATTTT
CDR3aa: CSVEDSRGTDTQYF

d_gene: TRBD1
j_gene: TRBJ1-2
len: 14
abundance: NA
v_gene: TRBV18
CDR3nt: TGTGCCAGCTCACCTCGGACAGGGGACTATGGCTACACCTTC
CDR3aa: CASSPRTGDYGYTF

d_gene: NA
j_gene: TRBJ2-5
len: 15
abundance: NA
v_gene: TRBV3-1
CDR3nt: TGTGCCAGCAGCCAAGATTTGGCCGTCCTGGGGATCCAGTACTTC
CDR3aa: CASSQDLAVLGIQYF

d_gene: TRBD2
j_gene: TRBJ2-3
len: 14
abundance: few
v_gene: TRBV20-1
CDR3nt: TGCAGTGCTAGAACTTCCAGCGGGGCAGATACGCAGTATTTT
CDR3aa: CSARTSSGADTQYF

d_gene: TRBD1
j_gene: TRBJ1-2
len: 15
abundance: few
v_gene: TRBV5-1
CDR3nt: TGCGCCAGCAGCTTCGATTTACAGGGGGACTATGGCTACACCTTC
CDR3aa: CASSFDLQGDYGYTF

d_gene: NA
j_gene: TRBJ1-1
len: 13
abundance: NA
v_gene: TRBV2
CDR3nt: TGTGCCTGCAGTATCAGGGGAAACACTGAAGCTTTCTTT
CDR3aa: CACSIRGNTEAFF

d_gene: NA
j_gene: TRBJ1-2
len: 12
abundance: few
v_gene: TRBV14
CDR3nt: TGTGCCAGCTCGGAGGGAAACTATGGCTACACCTTC
CDR3aa: CASSEGNYGYTF

d_gene: NA
j_gene: TRBJ2-4
len: 21
abundance: few
v_gene: TRBV21-1
CDR3nt: TGTGCCAGCAGCACAATAAAGATTCCGGGACAGGAGCCCTTAGCCAAAAACATTCAGTACTTC
CDR3aa: CASSTIKIPGQEPLAKNIQYF

d_gene: NA
j_gene: TRBJ2-7
len: 12
abundance: few
v_gene: TRBV18
CDR3nt: TGTGCCAGCTCCCCGGACAGTCACGAGCAGTACTTC
CDR3aa: CASSPDSHEQYF

d_gene: NA
j_gene: TRBJ2-3
len: 16
abundance: NA
v_gene: TRBV5-1
CDR3nt: TGCGCCAGCAGCTCTCGGGACGGATCTTCGGGAGATACGCAGTATTTT
CDR3aa: CASSSRDGSSGDTQYF

d_gene: TRBD2
j_gene: TRBJ2-1
len: 15
abundance: NA
v_gene: TRBV7-2
CDR3nt: TGTGCCAGCAGCTTAAGGGGCCTAGCGGGGGATGAGCAGTTCTTC
CDR3aa: CASSLRGLAGDEQFF

d_gene: TRBD1
j_gene: TRBJ1-6
len: 15
abundance: NA
v_gene: TRBV27
CDR3nt: TGTGCCAGCAGACCGATGACAGGGACCTACTCACCCCTCCACTTT
CDR3aa: CASRPMTGTYSPLHF

d_gene: TRBD1
j_gene: TRBJ1-5
len: 15
abundance: NA
v_gene: TRBV6-6
CDR3nt: TGTGCCAGCAAGCTAGACAGGGGGCGTAATCAGCCCCAGCATTTT
CDR3aa: CASKLDRGRNQPQHF

d_gene: NA
j_gene: TRBJ1-5
len: 14
abundance: NA
v_gene: TRBV10-3
CDR3nt: TGTGCCATCAGTGAGTCAGGGGGGGATCAGCCCCAGCATTTT
CDR3aa: CAISESGGDQPQHF

d_gene: NA
j_gene: TRBJ1-1
len: 14
abundance: once
v_gene: TRBV20-1
CDR3nt: TGCAGTGCTAGAGAAAGGGCCTCGGGCACTGAAGCTTTCTTT
CDR3aa: CSARERASGTEAFF

d_gene: NA
j_gene: TRBJ2-5
len: 13
abundance: few
v_gene: TRBV5-1
CDR3nt: TGCGCCAGCAGCAAGGACAGTCAAGAGACCCAGTACTTC
CDR3aa: CASSKDSQETQYF

d_gene: NA
j_gene: TRBJ1-6
len: 17
abundance: NA
v_gene: TRBV20-1
CDR3nt: TGCAGTGCTAGACGGGGGATAGTGGATTCCTATAATTCACCCCTCCACTTT
CDR3aa: CSARRGIVDSYNSPLHF

d_gene: NA
j_gene: TRBJ1-2
len: 17
abundance: few
v_gene: TRBV7-8
CDR3nt: TGTGCCAGCAGCTTAGGTCCAGAAACCCTTGTTAACTATGGCTACACCTTC
CDR3aa: CASSLGPETLVNYGYTF

d_gene: NA
j_gene: TRBJ2-1
len: 15
abundance: NA
v_gene: TRBV28
CDR3nt: TGTGCCAGCAGTTTATCGAGGACGGCTCACAATGAGCAGTTCTTC
CDR3aa: CASSLSRTAHNEQFF

d_gene: TRBD2
j_gene: TRBJ2-5
len: 14
abundance: NA
v_gene: TRBV20-1
CDR3nt: TGCAGTGCTAGAGGGACGGGGGGTCAAGAGACCCAGTACTTC
CDR3aa: CSARGTGGQETQYF

d_gene: TRBD2
j_gene: TRBJ2-5
len: 16
abundance: NA
v_gene: TRBV28
CDR3nt: TGTGCCAGCAGTGTGACTAGCGGGGGTATAGGAGAGACCCAGTACTTC
CDR3aa: CASSVTSGGIGETQYF

d_gene: NA
j_gene: TRBJ2-1
len: 16
abundance: NA
v_gene: TRBV7-9
CDR3nt: TGTGCCAGCAGCTTAGCTGAAGGGGTCCCCTACAATGAGCAGTTCTTC
CDR3aa: CASSLAEGVPYNEQFF

d_gene: TRBD1
j_gene: TRBJ2-7
len: 15
abundance: NA
v_gene: TRBV6-6
CDR3nt: TGTGCCAGCCAAACTACCGGGACAGGGCTTCACGAGCAGTACTTC
CDR3aa: CASQTTGTGLHEQYF

d_gene: NA
j_gene: TRBJ2-4
len: 17
abundance: many
v_gene: TRBV6-5
CDR3nt: TGTGCCAGCAGTTACGCAGAGCGGTCCCTAGCCAAAAACATTCAGTACTTC
CDR3aa: CASSYAERSLAKNIQYF

d_gene: TRBD2
j_gene: TRBJ2-1
len: 15
abundance: many
v_gene: TRBV5-5
CDR3nt: TGTGCCAGCAGCTTGGGACTAGCGGAGCACAATGAGCAGTTCTTC
CDR3aa: CASSLGLAEHNEQFF

d_gene: NA
j_gene: TRBJ1-5
len: 13
abundance: NA
v_gene: TRBV12-3/TRBV12-4
CDR3nt: TGTGCCAGCAGTTTAGTTTCAGATCAGCCCCAGCATTTT
CDR3aa: CASSLVSDQPQHF

d_gene: TRBD1
j_gene: TRBJ1-1
len: 15
abundance: few
v_gene: TRBV20-1
CDR3nt: TGCAGTGCCAACGCTCCCGGGACAGCGAACACTGAAGCTTTCTTT
CDR3aa: CSANAPGTANTEAFF

d_gene: TRBD1
j_gene: TRBJ2-3
len: 14
abundance: few
v_gene: TRBV29-1
CDR3nt: TGCAGCGTTCGGACAGGGCTGAACACAGATACGCAGTATTTT
CDR3aa: CSVRTGLNTDTQYF